These T cell receptor beta chains were read from a single sample in a study of T cells in localized non-small cell lung cancer. Using immunoSEQ multiplex PCR, the repertoire was profiled, and TCRdb retains in-frame clones only, with some absent. The sample shows 1,500 to 2,000 clones, 23% of them seen only once. The source was normal lung tissue next to the tumor, collected before any cancer treatment. The receptors stem from a male donor aged 60 or over with stage II lung adenocarcinoma. Each CDR3 is given with its conserved first and last residue.

14 | TRBJ2-7 | TRBV18 | CASSPGTGAVEQYF
14 | TRBJ1-1 | TRBV11-3 | CASSWGQGDTEAFF
14 | TRBJ2-2 | TRBV29-1 | CSVGRDPNTGELFF
16 | TRBJ2-7 | TRBV6-8 | CASSYPPGTGAYEQYF
14 | TRBJ2-2 | TRBV11-3 | CASSPGMDTGELFF
13 | TRBJ2-1 | TRBV5-8 | CASSPPGSDEQFF
16 | TRBJ1-5 | TRBV11-3 | CASSAPGQGANQPQHF
16 | TRBJ1-2 | TRBV15 | CATSRVSAVTNYGYTF
14 | TRBJ2-7 | TRBV11-3 | CASSLVPDSYEQYF
19 | TRBJ2-1 | TRBV5-1 | CASSLHPPGGTSGDNEQFF
13 | TRBJ2-2 | TRBV28 | CASTGQVSGELFF
14 | TRBJ2-2 | TRBV19 | CASSWAGDTGELFF
15 | TRBJ1-4 | TRBV9 | CASSLRLGAHEKLFF
12 | TRBJ2-1 | TRBV9 | CASSEPQRSQFF
16 | TRBJ2-7 | TRBV7-5 | CASSRSETGIRYEQYF
13 | TRBJ1-2 | TRBV28 | CASSLTRGSGYTF
14 | TRBJ1-5 | TRBV5-1 | CASSLGTANQPQHF
16 | TRBJ1-3 | TRBV28 | CASSPRLLTSGNTIYF
15 | TRBJ2-3 | TRBV6-8 | CASSRTSGRSDTQYF
12 | TRBJ1-5 | TRBV9 | CASGNSNQPQHF
15 | TRBJ2-3 | TRBV6-8 | CASSDSLAGADTQYF
16 | TRBJ2-3 | TRBV5-1 | CASSLAGDRGSDTQYF
14 | TRBJ1-4 | TRBV2 | CASSWQGALEKLFF
13 | TRBJ2-1 | TRBV2 | CASSPERESEQFF
15 | TRBJ1-2 | TRBV19 | CASSSPTRGPYGYTF
13 | TRBJ1-5 | TRBV27 | CASSLEGRQPQHF